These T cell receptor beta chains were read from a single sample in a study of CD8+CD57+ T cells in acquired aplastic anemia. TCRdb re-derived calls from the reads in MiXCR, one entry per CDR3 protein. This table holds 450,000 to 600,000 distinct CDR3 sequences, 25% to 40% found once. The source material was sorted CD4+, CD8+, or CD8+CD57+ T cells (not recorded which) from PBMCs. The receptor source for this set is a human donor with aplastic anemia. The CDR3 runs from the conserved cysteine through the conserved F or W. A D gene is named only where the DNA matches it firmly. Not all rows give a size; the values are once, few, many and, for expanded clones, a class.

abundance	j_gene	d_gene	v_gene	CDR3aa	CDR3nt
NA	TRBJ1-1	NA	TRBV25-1	CASSLTHLTMNTEAFF	TGTGCCAGCAGTTTAACGCACCTAACTATGAACACTGAAGCTTTCTTT
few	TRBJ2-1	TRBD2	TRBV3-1	CASSQTLGLAGSNEQFF	TGTGCCAGCAGCCAGACACTTGGACTAGCGGGGAGCAATGAGCAGTTCTTC
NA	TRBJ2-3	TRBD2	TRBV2	CASSELRGGLAVTRYF	TGTGCCAGCAGTGAACTTCGGGGGGGCCTTGCAGTTACGCGGTATTTT
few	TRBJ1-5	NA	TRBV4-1	CASSQDLEPTGPQHF	TGCGCCAGCAGCCAAGATCTGGAGCCGACTGGGCCCCAGCATTTT
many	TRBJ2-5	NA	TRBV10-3	CAINSGGTGETQYF	TGTGCCATCAACTCAGGGGGGACGGGAGAGACCCAGTACTTC
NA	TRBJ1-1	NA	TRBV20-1	CSARESGFEAFF	TGCAGTGCTAGAGAATCGGGGTTTGAAGCTTTCTTT
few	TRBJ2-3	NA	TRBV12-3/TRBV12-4	CASSIGGASTDTQYF	TGTGCCAGCAGCATAGGGGGGGCCTCAACAGATACGCAGTATTTT
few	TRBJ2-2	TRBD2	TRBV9	CASSVVRASGRAGELFF	TGTGCCAGCAGCGTAGTGAGGGCTAGCGGGAGAGCCGGGGAGCTGTTTTTT
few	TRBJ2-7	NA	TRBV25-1	CASSYRQIYEQYF	TGTGCCAGCAGTTATAGACAGATCTACGAGCAGTACTTC
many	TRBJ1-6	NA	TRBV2	CASSENTQFNSPLHF	TGTGCCAGCAGTGAAAATACGCAGTTTAATTCACCCCTCCACTTT
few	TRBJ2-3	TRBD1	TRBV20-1	CSARDGGDRAPDTQYF	TGCAGTGCTAGAGATGGGGGGGACAGGGCCCCAGATACGCAGTATTTT
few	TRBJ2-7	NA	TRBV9	CASSSIPGRYEQYF	TGTGCCAGCAGCTCCATTCCGGGCCGCTACGAGCAGTACTTC
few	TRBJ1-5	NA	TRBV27	CASSLMADNQPQHF	TGTGCCAGCAGTTTAATGGCCGATAATCAGCCCCAGCATTTT
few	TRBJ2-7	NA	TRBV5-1	CASSLKGPLYEQYF	TGCGCCAGCAGCTTAAAAGGGCCGCTCTACGAGCAGTACTTC
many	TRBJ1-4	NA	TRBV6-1	CASSLSLQEKLFF	TGTGCCAGCAGTCTCAGCTTGCAAGAAAAACTGTTTTTT
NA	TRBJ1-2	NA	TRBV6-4	CASSDPQGNSRNYGYTF	TGTGCCAGCAGTGACCCGCAGGGGAATAGCCGGAACTATGGCTACACCTTC
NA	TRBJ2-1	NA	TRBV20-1	CSARTNNEQFF	TGCAGTGCTAGAACGAACAATGAGCAGTTCTTC
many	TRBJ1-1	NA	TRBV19	CASSTFRGELEAFF	TGTGCCAGTAGTACCTTCCGGGGGGAACTTGAAGCTTTCTTT
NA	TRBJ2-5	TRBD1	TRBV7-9	CAWSEGQRIQETQYF	TGTGCCTGGAGTGAGGGACAGAGGATCCAAGAGACCCAGTACTTC
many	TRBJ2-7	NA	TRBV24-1	CATTREGVYEQYF	TGTGCCACCACACGTGAGGGTGTCTACGAGCAGTACTTC
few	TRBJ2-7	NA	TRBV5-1	CASSLGDGSSYEQYF	TGCGCCAGCAGCTTGGGGGACGGGAGCTCCTACGAGCAGTACTTC
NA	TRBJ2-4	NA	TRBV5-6	CASSLEGVAKNIQYF	TGTGCCAGCAGCTTGGAGGGGGTAGCCAAAAACATTCAGTACTTC
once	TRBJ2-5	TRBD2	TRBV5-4	CASSLEGGSMETQYF	TGTGCCAGCAGCTTGGAGGGCGGGAGTATGGAGACCCAGTACTTC
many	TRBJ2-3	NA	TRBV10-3	CAIKSSKGTQYF	TGTGCCATCAAGTCCTCCAAGGGCACGCAGTATTTT
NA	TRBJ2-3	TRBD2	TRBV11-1	CASSLGASGGADTQYF	TGTGCCAGCAGCCTAGGGGCTAGCGGGGGCGCAGATACGCAGTATTTT
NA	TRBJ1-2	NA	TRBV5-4	CASSLEGRYGYTF	TGTGCCAGCAGCTTGGAAGGTCGGTATGGCTACACCTTC
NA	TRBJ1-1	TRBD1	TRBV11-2	CASSSRTGEGTEAFF	TGTGCCAGCAGCTCCCGGACAGGGGAGGGCACTGAAGCTTTCTTT
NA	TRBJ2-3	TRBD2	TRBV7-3	CASSPYSSGSTYTQYF	TGTGCCAGCAGCCCCTACTCTAGCGGGAGCACATATACGCAGTATTTT
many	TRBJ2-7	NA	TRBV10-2	CASMAFSYEQYF	TGCGCCAGCATGGCCTTCTCCTACGAGCAGTACTTC
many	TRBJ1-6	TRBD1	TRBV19	CASSKGQGANDSPLHF	TGTGCCAGTAGTAAGGGACAGGGGGCGAATGATTCACCCCTCCACTTT